The 24 T cell receptor beta chains presented below share a single source sample, sequenced in a study of shared clonotypes between healthy human individuals. Some clones are missing from TCRdb's copy, which holds only in-frame ones; the method was immunoSEQ multiplex PCR. The table includes about 1.1 million clones, around 78% detected once. The sequenced sample consisted of memory CD4+ T cells from PBMCs. Subset noted: CD45RA-negative fraction. These TCRs come from a man aged 18 to 35 in good health. Some clones in this sample may be carry-over from other donors' samples.

The gene calls are TRBV7-2 and TRBJ2-2, with 8 bases lining up with TRBD2. The CDR3 totals 18 residues. Germline trimming cut 2 bases from V and 2 bases from J; bases unmatched to any gene: 10. The germline CDR1 and CDR2 sequences are SGHTA and FQGNSA. In DNA form, the CDR3 reads TGTGCCAGCAGCTTATACAGTTCGGGAGGGGCTAACACCGGGGAGCTGTTTTTT. It translates to CASSLYSSGGANTGELFF.

The chain uses TRBV18 and TRBJ1-2; tentatively, D is TRBD1 (6 bases). CDR3 size: 15 residues. Trimming pared 2 bases from V and 3 bases from J, leaving 13 bases between. CDR1 is KGHSH and CDR2 is LQKENI in the germline V gene. DNA of the CDR3: TGTGCCAGCTCACCAATGGGGGGCCTGGACTATGGCTACACCTTC. Protein: CASSPMGGLDYGYTF.

J is TRBJ2-5 and V is TRBV19; 10 bases fit TRBD2. The CDR3 spans 19 residues. Per the germline V gene, CDR1 is LNHDA and CDR2 is SQIVND (reference sequence). The V segment lost 5 bases and the J segment 5 bases; nucleotides outside the gene matches: 20. The CDR3 loop is CASSPLLIAGGLGVETQYF. In DNA form, the CDR3 reads TGTGCCAGTAGTCCCCTTTTGATAGCGGGAGGCCTGGGTGTGGAGACCCAGTACTTC.

This chain uses TRBV28 with TRBJ2-3; the match to TRBD1 covers 9 bases. The CDR3 extends over 17 amino acids. With 6 bases clipped from V and 3 bases from J, the junction kept 13 bases outside the gene matches. CDR1 is MDHEN and CDR2 is SYDVKM in the germline V gene. The CDR3 here is CASSDDGDRERTDTQYF. CDR3 DNA: TGTGCCAGCAGCGACGACGGGGACAGGGAACGAACAGATACGCAGTATTTT.

The CDR3: CASSLGRESSGNTIYF. DNA for the CDR3: TGTGCCAGCAGCCTCGGACGGGAGAGCTCTGGAAACACCATATATTTT. This chain uses TRBV7-9 with TRBJ1-3; D gene ambiguous. The CDR3 sequence is 16 residues long. Trimming took 5 bases from V and 0 from J, leaving 14 bases between them. Germline CDR1 SEHNR, CDR2 FQNEAQ (reference sequence).

The V gene is TRBV4-2, the J gene TRBJ2-1; D perhaps matches TRBD1 (5 bases). Germline V gene lookup returns CDR1 LGHNA and CDR2 YNFKEQ. The ends were cut back, 3 bases at V and 12 bases at J, with 15 bases in the middle. The CDR3 sequence is 13 residues long. Here the CDR3 DNA reads TGTGCCAGCAGCCAGGGCAGGGCGACCGGGCAGTTCTTC. Its protein product is CASSQGRATGQFF.

The table lists this clone with a count of one. V and J are TRBV18 and TRBJ1-2; D is unresolved. This CDR3 spans 17 amino acids. Germline CDR1 reads KGHSH; CDR2 reads LQKENI. V dropped 0 bases and J dropped 4 bases, with 18 bases sitting between them. CDR3 loop: CASSPPEGLSGSYGYTF. The CDR3 DNA is TGTGCCAGCTCACCACCGGAGGGTTTGTCTGGGTCCTATGGCTACACCTTC.

The chain joins TRBV27 to TRBJ1-3, with D possibly TRBD1 on 5 matching bases. There are 14 residues in the CDR3. V was clipped by 3 bases and J by 0 bases, with 6 bases between them. The germline V gene encodes CDR1 MNHEY and CDR2 SMNVEV (reference sequence). The CDR3, as DNA: TGTGCCAGCAGTTTGACAGTCTCTGGAAACACCATATATTTT. Protein: CASSLTVSGNTIYF.

The chain uses TRBV7-9 and TRBJ2-7; D uncertain. The CDR3 loop spans 17 amino acids. Germline loops: CDR1 SEHNR, CDR2 FQNEAQ (reference sequence). The V and J ends lost 1 base and 0 bases respectively, with 16 bases between them. As DNA, the CDR3 is TGTGCCAGCAGCTTAGAGGTTTTCGGCAAGAGCTCCTACGAGCAGTACTTC. This gives the protein CASSLEVFGKSSYEQYF.

This clone appeared a few times. J is TRBJ1-5 and V is TRBV28; no definite D call. The CDR3 runs to 12 residues. V lost 7 bases and J lost 5, with 9 bases in between. CDR1 and CDR2 from the germline V gene are MDHEN and SYDVKM. CDR3 sequence (DNA): TGTGCCAGCACCGCAGTAGATCAGCCCCAGCATTTT. Translating gives CASTAVDQPQHF.

The V call is TRBV4-2, the J call TRBJ2-5, with D possibly matching TRBD1 (6 bases). This CDR3 has 16 amino acids. Germline V CDR1 and CDR2: LGHNA, YNFKEQ. Trimming removed 1 base at V and 4 bases at J, with 16 bases between. The CDR3 DNA reads as TGTGCCAGCAGCCAAGGGTCAGGGGCTAATGGAGAGACCCAGTACTTC. This codes for CASSQGSGANGETQYF.

This clone appeared many times. V and J are TRBV5-1 and TRBJ2-3; D is unresolved. The germline V gene encodes CDR1 SGHRS and CDR2 YFSETQ. V was shortened by 3 bases and J by 0 bases, with 11 bases between the two germline ends. This CDR3 has 15 amino acids. CDR3 protein: CASSSAGLSTDTQYF. The CDR3 region has the DNA TGCGCCAGCAGCTCCGCCGGGCTAAGCACAGATACGCAGTATTTT.

The chain is built from TRBV10-3 and TRBJ2-5, with 12 positions matching TRBD2. Germline V lookup: CDR1 ENHRY, CDR2 SYGVKD. This CDR3 comprises 17 residues. With V trimmed by 6 bases and J by 4 bases, 12 bases remained unmatched. The CDR3 DNA reads as TGTGCCATCAGACCGACTAGCGGGAGAAATGGAGGAGAGACCCAGTACTTC. Amino acids: CAIRPTSGRNGGETQYF.

This chain uses TRBV6-5 with TRBJ1-3; maybe TRBD1 (5 bases). V was shortened by 2 bases and J by 4 bases, with 12 bases between the two germline ends. This CDR3 region has 15 residues. Germline loops: CDR1 MNHEY, CDR2 SVGAGI. CDR3 residues: CASSYQQGRGNTIYF. The CDR3 DNA is TGTGCCAGCAGTTACCAGCAGGGTCGGGGAAACACCATATATTTT.

The chain joins TRBV11-2 to TRBJ1-2; 9 nucleotides agree with TRBD1. The CDR3 has 16 amino acids. Looked up from germline, CDR1 is SGHAT and CDR2 is FQNNGV. J was trimmed by 7 bases and V by 3 bases; bases with no gene match: 12. The CDR3 region is CASSLGMRGQGPGYTF. The CDR3, as DNA: TGTGCCAGCAGCTTGGGAATGAGGGGACAGGGACCTGGCTACACCTTC.

The rearrangement uses TRBV7-2 and TRBJ1-1; perhaps TRBD1 as D (5 bases). Trimming took off 8 bases at V and 3 bases at J, with 16 bases between the two ends. Germline lookup yields CDR1 SGHTA and CDR2 FQGNSA. The CDR3 extends over 14 amino acids. CDR3: CASPLQGAYTEAFF. The CDR3 nucleotides read TGTGCCAGCCCGTTGCAGGGAGCGTACACTGAAGCTTTCTTT.

The chain uses TRBV5-6 and TRBJ2-7; 8 bases fit TRBD2. Germline trimming cut 0 bases from V and 5 bases from J; bases unmatched to any gene: 10. The germline CDR1 and CDR2 sequences are SGHDT and YYEEEE. CDR3 size: 16 residues. CDR3 DNA: TGTGCCAGCAGCTTGGGCCAGGGACTAGGGTCCCACGAGCAGTACTTC. Translated, it gives CASSLGQGLGSHEQYF.

In this sample, this clone turned up a few times. This CDR3 reads CATRLTNEKLFF. The CDR3 nucleotides read TGTGCCACCAGGTTAACTAATGAAAAACTGTTTTTT. The chain uses TRBV15 and TRBJ1-4, with D unresolved. Germline values: CDR1 LNHNV, CDR2 YYDKDF (reference sequence). The CDR3 has 12 residues. Trimming stripped 6 bases from V and 1 base from J, with 3 bases between.

V and J are TRBV7-9 and TRBJ2-3; D is undetermined. CDR3 length equals 16 residues. Germline CDR1 reads SEHNR; CDR2 reads FQNEAQ (reference sequence). V shed 5 bases and J shed 0 bases, with 15 bases lying between them. This CDR3 is CASSPPGRRSTDTQYF. DNA of the CDR3: TGTGCCAGCAGCCCACCGGGTCGCCGCAGCACAGATACGCAGTATTTT.

This rearrangement joins TRBV4-1 to TRBJ1-2; the match to TRBD1 covers 11 bases. Looked up from germline, CDR1 is MGHRA and CDR2 is YSYEKL. Unmatched junction bases numbered 16, after V lost 5 bases and J lost 8 bases. This CDR3 is built from 17 residues. CDR3 residues: CASSSPGTGGNLGGYTF. CDR3 in DNA: TGCGCCAGCAGCTCACCAGGGACAGGGGGTAATCTCGGAGGCTACACCTTC.

The rearrangement uses TRBV6-6 and TRBJ1-6; D is unresolved. The germline V gene has CDR1 MNHNY and CDR2 SVGAGI (reference sequence). Deletions cut 4 bases from V and 2 bases from J, with 9 bases between. The CDR3 is 15 amino acids. In DNA form, the CDR3 reads TGTGCCAGCAGTTGGGCAGAGCCCTATAATTCACCCCTCCACTTT. Translation gives CASSWAEPYNSPLHF.

This clone was observed once. This chain connects TRBV9 to TRBJ2-5; D tentatively reads TRBD1 or TRBD2 (6 bases each). The V end was cut by 4 bases, the J end by 4 bases, with 14 bases between. CDR1 is SGDLS, CDR2 YYNGEE, per germline. This CDR3 is built from 14 residues. This chain's CDR3 is CASSPRGAGETQYF. The CDR3 nucleotides are TGTGCCAGCAGCCCGAGGGGGGCGGGAGAGACCCAGTACTTC.

The V and J genes are TRBV7-2 and TRBJ1-6, with 7 positions matching TRBD1. V lost 4 bases, J lost 10 bases, and 7 bases stayed unmatched. CDR1 is SGHTA and CDR2 is FQGNSA in the germline V gene. This CDR3 comprises 14 residues. CDR3 region: CASSSQGGRSPLHF. DNA for the CDR3: TGTGCCAGCAGCTCCCAGGGGGGAAGGTCACCCCTCCACTTT.

V usage is TRBV7-3 and J usage is TRBJ2-2; 10 positions match TRBD2. Germline V gives CDR1 SGHTA, CDR2 FQGTGA. This CDR3 is built from 18 residues. V was pared by 2 bases and J by 0 bases, with 6 bases of the junction left unmatched. The CDR3 sequence: CASSLAGLAAANTGELFF. DNA for the CDR3: TGTGCCAGCAGCTTAGCCGGACTAGCGGCCGCGAACACCGGGGAGCTGTTTTTT.